Below are 20 T cell receptor beta chains sequenced from a single sample in a study of blood T cell repertoires in COVID-19. Repertoires were generated with immunoSEQ multiplex PCR, while TCRdb's copy carries only in-frame clones and drops some. This sample has fewer than 250,000 clones, with over 80% found just once. The sequencing input was peripheral blood. Every receptor here comes from a woman between 55 and 75 years old with active or convalescent COVID-19.

The chain recombines TRBV4-1 with TRBJ1-4, with 7 bases lining up with TRBD1. Germline V gene lookup returns CDR1 MGHRA and CDR2 YSYEKL. The CDR3 spans 15 residues. J gave up 2 bases and V 3 bases, and 3 bases lay outside the gene matches. The CDR3 loop reads CASSHRDSTNEKLFF. In nucleotides, the CDR3 is TGCGCCAGCAGCCACCGGGACAGCACTAATGAAAAACTGTTTTTT.

The genes are TRBV5-8 and TRBJ1-1; D gene ambiguous. V was trimmed by 2 bases and J by 1 base, leaving 9 bases between them. The CDR3 contains 14 residues. Germline CDR1 reads SGHTS; CDR2 reads YDEGEE. The CDR3 DNA follows: TGTGCCAGCAGCTTTGAACCTAGGAACACTGAAGCTTTCTTT. It translates to CASSFEPRNTEAFF.

The sample holds a few counts of this clone. The chain employs TRBV20-1 and TRBJ2-1, with 8 bases fitting TRBD2. The V segment lost 3 bases and the J segment 8 bases; nucleotides outside the gene matches: 12. The CDR3 is 15 residues long. CDR1 and CDR2 (germline): DFQATT, SNEGSKA (reference sequence). CDR3: CSASYFTSGVDEQFF. The CDR3 DNA reads TGCAGTGCTAGTTATTTCACTAGCGGAGTGGATGAGCAGTTCTTC.

The rearrangement joins TRBV12-5 to TRBJ1-1, with D perhaps TRBD1 (6 bases). The CDR3 has 14 residues. The germline V and J ends were trimmed by 6 bases and 3 bases, with 14 bases remaining between them. Germline CDR1 is LGHNT and CDR2 is FRNRAP. CDR3 residues: CASGRDTTYTEAFF. The CDR3 region has the DNA TGTGCTAGTGGCCGGGACACGACGTACACTGAAGCTTTCTTT.

The rearrangement links TRBV24-1 to TRBJ1-5; D gene uncertain. CDR3 size: 14 residues. Germline CDR1 and CDR2: KGHDR and SFDVKD. V was trimmed by 2 bases and J by 3 bases, leaving 7 bases between them. In DNA, the CDR3 is TGTGCCACCAGTGATTACAGTACCAATCAGCCCCAGCATTTT. Its translation is CATSDYSTNQPQHF.

The gene calls are TRBV29-1 and TRBJ1-2; the D is unclear. This CDR3 region has 16 residues. Trimming took 6 bases from V and 1 from J, leaving 21 bases between them. CDR1 and CDR2 (germline): SQVTM, ANQGSEA. The DNA of the CDR3 is TGCAGCGTAGACCCCTTAGGCGGGGTGGGTAACTATGGCTACACCTTC. This gives the protein CSVDPLGGVGNYGYTF.

This clone was picked up a small number of times. The V and J genes are TRBV30 and TRBJ1-5; unclear D gene. V lost 2 bases, J lost 6 bases, and 11 bases lay in between. Germline loops: CDR1 GTSNPN, CDR2 SVGIG (reference sequence). CDR3 length equals 13 residues. CDR3: CAWSSGFGQPQHF. The CDR3 DNA sequence: TGTGCCTGGAGTTCAGGTTTTGGTCAGCCCCAGCATTTT.

This sequence joins TRBV15 and TRBJ2-3; 7 bases are a match to TRBD2. Losses at the gene ends were 1 base for V and 4 bases for J; bases not matched to a gene: 14. In germline, CDR1 is LNHNV, CDR2 YYDKDF (reference sequence). CDR3 length: 18 residues. The CDR3 region is CATSRGLFGGSRSDTQYF. The CDR3 DNA reads TGTGCCACCAGCAGAGGGTTATTCGGCGGGAGTAGGTCAGATACGCAGTATTTT.

In its sample, this clone was seen once. The rearrangement links TRBV5-1 to TRBJ2-3; 10 bases fit TRBD2. The CDR3 contains 16 residues. The J segment lost 6 bases and the V segment lost 3 bases, leaving 10 bases of the junction unmatched. The V gene's germline CDR1 is SGHRS and CDR2 YFSETQ. The CDR3 bases are TGCGCCAGCAGCTGGAGAGCGGGAGGGGCAGGCGATACGCAGTATTTT. It codes for CASSWRAGGAGDTQYF.

This clone was counted only a few times. The chain couples TRBV7-2 to TRBJ2-1, with D possibly matching TRBD1 (5 bases). Germline CDR1 is SGHTA and CDR2 is FQGNSA. V lost 5 bases and J 3 bases, leaving 8 bases between the germline ends. This CDR3 spans 13 amino acids. The CDR3 is CASSPDSYNEQFF. The CDR3 DNA sequence: TGTGCCAGCAGCCCAGACAGCTACAATGAGCAGTTCTTC.

The rearrangement uses TRBV28 and TRBJ2-2; D possibly corresponds to TRBD2 (5 bases). The CDR3 totals 14 residues. Between the trimmed V and J ends, which lost 6 bases and 3 bases, there was a span of 11 bases. Germline V lookup: CDR1 MDHEN, CDR2 SYDVKM. CDR3 sequence reads: CASRLRAYTGELFF. CDR3 in DNA: TGTGCCAGCAGGTTGCGGGCCTACACCGGGGAGCTGTTTTTT.

CDR3 coding DNA: TGTGCCAGCAGCTTCCAGCGGGGCACAGATACGCAGTATTTT. It translates to CASSFQRGTDTQYF. The rearrangement joins TRBV7-8 to TRBJ2-3, with D possibly matching TRBD2 (6 bases). The CDR3 extends over 14 amino acids. CDR1 is SGHVS, CDR2 FQNEAQ, per germline. Trimming pared 3 bases from V and 1 base from J, leaving 8 bases between.

The V gene is TRBV14, the J gene TRBJ2-1; a weak D match, TRBD2 (5 bases). This CDR3 spans 15 amino acids. CDR1 is SGHDN and CDR2 is FVKESK in the germline V gene. Trimming shortened V by 0 bases and J by 9 bases, and 15 bases separated the two germline ends. For the CDR3, the DNA is TGTGCCAGCAGCCAAGATGTGGGAGTGATGGGTGAGCAGTTCTTC. Residues: CASSQDVGVMGEQFF.

The genes are TRBV5-4 and TRBJ2-3; weak D call: TRBD2 (6 bases). Trimming stripped 5 bases from V and 2 bases from J, with 15 bases between. The CDR3 runs 15 residues. From germline, CDR1 is SGHNT and CDR2 YYREEE (reference sequence). This chain's CDR3 is CASSFGGAATDTQYF. The CDR3 DNA follows: TGTGCCAGCAGTTTCGGCGGGGCAGCCACAGATACGCAGTATTTT.

The V and J genes are TRBV20-1 and TRBJ1-5; TRBD1 matches at 7 bases. The V segment lost 3 bases and the J segment 7 bases; nucleotides outside the gene matches: 3. The CDR3 is 12 residues long. CDR1 is DFQATT, CDR2 SNEGSKA, per germline (reference sequence). The CDR3 sequence is CSASRQGQPQHF. Written as DNA, the CDR3 is TGCAGTGCTAGTCGACAGGGCCAGCCCCAGCATTTT.

The sample holds many counts of this clone. J is TRBJ2-5 and V is TRBV27; TRBD1 aligns across 9 bases. CDR3 length: 14 amino acids. Germline loops: CDR1 MNHEY, CDR2 SMNVEV (reference sequence). With 4 bases clipped from V and 5 bases from J, the junction kept 5 bases outside the gene matches. The CDR3 nucleotides read TGTGCCAGCAGTTCTGGACAGGGGAGGGAGACCCAGTACTTC. Encoded protein: CASSSGQGRETQYF.

This rearrangement joins TRBV6-5 to TRBJ1-2; 7 bases agree with TRBD1. Germline values: CDR1 MNHEY, CDR2 SVGAGI. V was clipped by 5 bases and J by 1 base; unmatched bases: 1. This CDR3 has 13 amino acids. The CDR3 nucleotides read TGTGCCAGCAGTCGACAGGGTAACTATGGCTACACCTTC. It yields the protein CASSRQGNYGYTF.

This rearrangement joins TRBV12-3 or TRBV12-4 to TRBJ1-2, with D unresolved. V was cut by 3 bases and J by 8 bases, with 10 bases left in between. This CDR3 is built from 12 residues. CDR3 loop: CASSFGVPGYTF. For the CDR3, the DNA is TGTGCCAGCAGTTTCGGGGTCCCCGGCTACACCTTC.

J is TRBJ2-3 and V is TRBV7-8; 7 bases match TRBD2. CDR1 and CDR2 from the germline V gene are SGHVS and FQNEAQ. V shed 4 bases and J 4 bases; nucleotides not matched to a gene: 5. The CDR3 consists of 14 residues. The CDR3 sequence is CASSSRTSPDTQYF. In nucleotides, the CDR3 is TGTGCCAGCAGCTCAAGGACTAGTCCAGATACGCAGTATTTT. Based on the CDR3 plus reference TRBV7-8 and TRBJ2-3, the full variable domain is GAGVSQSPRYKVAKRGQDVALRCDPISGHVSLFWYQQALGQGPEFLTYFQNEAQLDKSGLPSDRFFAERPEGSVSTLKIQRTQQEDSAVYLCASSSRTSPDTQYFGPGTRLTVL.

This clone is a singleton in its sample. The gene calls are TRBV4-1 and TRBJ2-3; D is unresolved. CDR3 length equals 13 residues. V lost 4 bases, J lost 11 bases, and 16 bases lay in between. CDR1 is MGHRA and CDR2 is YSYEKL in the germline V gene. CDR3 protein: CASSPPNTRRQYF. The CDR3 nucleotides are TGCGCCAGCAGCCCCCCCAACACCCGGAGGCAGTATTTT.